These T cell receptor beta chains were read from a single sample in a study of CD8 T cells in ankylosing spondylitis. From the 5' RACE reads, TCRdb called clonotypes with MiXCR, one entry per CDR3 protein. Found here are roughly 400,000 distinct CDR3 sequences, around 20% of them singletons; the top ten hold less than 20%. Sequenced material: blood, either unsorted or a sorted T cell fraction (not recorded which). The source is a male donor with ankylosing spondylitis. Both conserved end residues are part of each CDR3. A D gene is named only where the DNA matches it firmly. Rows give clone size only sometimes, using once, few, many, or a class for an expanded clone.

v_call	cdr3_length	clone_size	j_call	d_call	cdr3_nt	cdr3_aa
TRBV10-3	16	.	TRBJ2-2	TRBD2	TGTGCCATCAGCAGGGGACTAGCGGGGGACACCGGGGAGCTGTTTTTT	CAISRGLAGDTGELFF
TRBV24-1	14	few	TRBJ2-7	.	TGTGCCACCAGTGACGCTACACTATCCTACGAGCAGTACTTC	CATSDATLSYEQYF
TRBV5-1	15	few	TRBJ2-7	.	TGCGCCAGCAGCTTGGTTGCCAGCAACTCCTACGAGCAGTACTTC	CASSLVASNSYEQYF
TRBV11-1	19	.	TRBJ2-1	TRBD2	TGTGCCAGCAGCACCGTGGGGGGGACTAGCGGGAGGAAATACAATGAGCAGTTCTTC	CASSTVGGTSGRKYNEQFF
TRBV20-1	12	few	TRBJ1-1	.	TGCAGTGCATTAGACAGGTACACTGAAGCTTTCTTT	CSALDRYTEAFF
TRBV4-3	15	many	TRBJ2-5	.	TGCGCCAGCAGCCAAGGCGTATACAGTCAAGAGACCCAGTACTTC	CASSQGVYSQETQYF
TRBV5-1	13	many	TRBJ2-2	TRBD2	TGCGCCAGCAGCCTAGCGGACACCGGGGAGCTGTTTTTT	CASSLADTGELFF
TRBV5-1	14	few	TRBJ1-1	.	TGCGCCAGCAGCTTGTCGGGGGTGGTCACTGAAGCTTTCTTT	CASSLSGVVTEAFF
TRBV20-1	13	.	TRBJ2-3	TRBD1	TGCAGTGCTGAACGGACAGGGACAGATACGCAGTATTTT	CSAERTGTDTQYF
TRBV12-3/TRBV12-4	16	.	TRBJ2-3	TRBD2	TGTGCCAGCAGTTTTTTGGGGGAGGGGCGGGTAGATACGCAGTATTTT	CASSFLGEGRVDTQYF
TRBV5-1	17	few	TRBJ2-2	TRBD2	TGCGCCAGCAGTGAGCTAGCGGGGTCCGCGAACACCGGGGAGCTGTTTTTT	CASSELAGSANTGELFF
TRBV7-6	13	.	TRBJ2-1	.	TGTGCCAGCAGCTTAAGTTGGGCTAATGAGCAGTTCTTC	CASSLSWANEQFF
TRBV5-1	16	few	TRBJ2-2	.	TGCGCCAGCAGACAAGGACAGCGCGCAGCCACCGGGGAGCTGTTTTTT	CASRQGQRAATGELFF
TRBV3-1	14	.	TRBJ2-1	.	TGTGCCAGCAGCCAAGGGGGGCCGAGGACTGAGCAGTTCTTC	CASSQGGPRTEQFF
TRBV7-9	12	.	TRBJ2-7	.	TGTGCCAGCAGCCCCTTGGTTCACGAGCAGTACTTC	CASSPLVHEQYF
TRBV11-3	14	.	TRBJ2-1	.	TGTGCCAGCAGCTTAGGGTGGGCGGGCAATGAGCAGTTCTTC	CASSLGWAGNEQFF
TRBV7-9	16	few	TRBJ2-2	.	TGTGCCAGCAGAAACGAAGGGGGTCCGAACACCGGGGAGCTGTTTTTT	CASRNEGGPNTGELFF
TRBV14	15	.	TRBJ1-1	.	TGTGCCAGCAGCCAAACGATGGCGGGTTGGACTGAAGCTTTCTTT	CASSQTMAGWTEAFF
TRBV19	15	few	TRBJ2-2	.	TGTGCCAGTAGTATGAATAACGGGGCCACCGGGGAGCTGTTTTTT	CASSMNNGATGELFF
TRBV21-1	18	.	TRBJ2-7	.	TGTGCCAGCAGCACCAAAGGGACAGCCTCTTTGGTCTCCTACGAGCAGTACTTC	CASSTKGTASLVSYEQYF
TRBV12-3/TRBV12-4	16	few	TRBJ1-5	.	TGTGCCAGCAGTTTAGGGGCAGGGCTTAGCAATCAGCCCCAGCATTTT	CASSLGAGLSNQPQHF
TRBV7-2	16	few	TRBJ1-6	TRBD1	TGTGCCAGCAGCCCCAACCACGGGACAGCTTTAAGGACCCTCCACTTT	CASSPNHGTALRTLHF
TRBV7-3	15	.	TRBJ2-5	TRBD1	TGTGCCAGCAGTTTACCCCAAGGGGGCGTAGAAACCCAGTACTTC	CASSLPQGGVETQYF
TRBV7-2	11	.	TRBJ2-4	.	TGTGCCAGCAGCGACCGGTACATTCAGTACTTC	CASSDRYIQYF
TRBV30	11	.	TRBJ1-1	.	TGTGCCTCCCTCACGGTGGCTGAAGCTTTCTTT	CASLTVAEAFF
TRBV18	14	few	TRBJ2-7	.	TGTGCCAGCTCCGTCGCGGGACAACCCTACGAGCAGTACTTC	CASSVAGQPYEQYF
TRBV25-1	13	few	TRBJ1-4	.	TGTGCCAGCAGTGAATGGGGGAATGAAAAACTGTTTTTT	CASSEWGNEKLFF
TRBV18	15	.	TRBJ2-1	TRBD1	TGTGCCAGCTCGCCCCGGGACAGCCTATACAATGAGCAGTTCTTC	CASSPRDSLYNEQFF
TRBV7-9	14	few	TRBJ1-5	.	TGTGCCAGCAGCTTAAGTGAGAGCAATCAGCCCCAGCATTTT	CASSLSESNQPQHF
TRBV12-3/TRBV12-4	17	few	TRBJ2-3	TRBD2	TGTGCCAGCAGTTCAACCGGGACTAGCGGACTCACAGATACGCAGTATTTT	CASSSTGTSGLTDTQYF
TRBV7-9	14	few	TRBJ1-2	.	TGTGCCAGCAGTTTTCGTGAGGGACCCTATGGCTACACCTTC	CASSFREGPYGYTF
TRBV9	18	.	TRBJ2-2	TRBD1	TGTGCCAGCAGCGTAGACCGGGACAGGGCCGGGCGTGCCGGGGAGCTGTTTTTT	CASSVDRDRAGRAGELFF
TRBV12-3/TRBV12-4	13	many	TRBJ2-3	TRBD2	TGTGCCAGCAGTCTAGCGGCCACAGATACGCAGTATTTT	CASSLAATDTQYF
TRBV12-3/TRBV12-4	16	.	TRBJ1-1	TRBD1	TGTGCCAGCTGGGACAGGGTGAGTTTAACAGGGACTGAAGCTTTCTTT	CASWDRVSLTGTEAFF
TRBV20-1	15	few	TRBJ2-1	TRBD2	TGCAGTGCTAGGGCCGAGCGGGAGCAAGATATTGAGCAGTTCTTC	CSARAEREQDIEQFF
TRBV5-1	16	few	TRBJ2-7	.	TGCGCCAGCAGCTCACACGACAGGACTCACTCCTACGAGCAGTACTTC	CASSSHDRTHSYEQYF
TRBV19	15	many	TRBJ2-1	.	TGTGCCAGTAGTTTCAGCGGAAACTCCTACAATGAGCAGTTCTTC	CASSFSGNSYNEQFF